This T cell receptor (beta chain) was obtained from a study of CD8 T cells in Susac syndrome. For the study at large: Blood was drawn from patients with Susac syndrome. At that point, they were therapy-naive, on corticosteroids, or on intravenous immunoglobulin alone. Points from the study as a whole: The CD4+ T cell repertoires in Susac syndrome were not clonally expanded.

When the RNA was reverse transcribed, random hexamers were used with an input of roughly 0.5 to 1 ug. TCRdb redid the calling of the immunoSEQ multiplex PCR reads with MiXCR, one entry per CDR3 protein. The data show about 240,000 distinct CDR3 sequences, about 96% seen once. The CDR3 consists of 15 residues. J was trimmed by 2 bases and V by 6 bases; bases with no gene match: 8. Germline values: CDR1 MDHEN, CDR2 SYDVKM. Points on this clonotype: What it recognizes is unknown.

The source is a human donor with Susac syndrome. The sequenced material came from CD4+ T cells from PBMCs. This rearrangement joins TRBV28 to TRBJ2-5, with TRBD1 identical over 8 bases. The CDR3 DNA sequence: TGTGCCAGCAGCTCGACCAGGGGGCTTCAAGAGACCCAGTACTTC. It encodes CASSSTRGLQETQYF.